The 32 T cell receptor beta chains reported below all come from one sample, sequenced in a study of sequential checkpoint blockade in melanoma. Here immunoSEQ multiplex PCR was the method, and the copy in TCRdb shows in-frame clones only, minus some. This repertoire shows around 30,000 clones, approximately 86% found once; its top ten account for around a fifth. Treatment denoted: randomized to nivolumab then ipilimumab (arm A) or the reverse (arm B). The material was CD8+ T cells sorted from blood (inferred from file names), obtained from a patient given nivolumab and ipilimumab in sequence. These receptor sequences come from a human donor with melanoma.

This clone was found once. The chain couples TRBV15 to TRBJ1-1; no definite D call. The V gene lost 3 bases and the J gene lost 7 bases, with 12 bases spanning the gap. Germline-derived CDR1 and CDR2 are LNHNV and YYDKDF (reference sequence). The CDR3 runs 13 residues. Written as DNA, the CDR3 is TGTGCCACCAGCAGGGCTGGGAGGGATGAAGCTTTCTTT. This encodes CATSRAGRDEAFF.

Only one count was recorded for this clone. The rearrangement links TRBV27 to TRBJ2-2, with 8 nucleotides matching TRBD1. This CDR3 spans 17 amino acids. The germline V gene has CDR1 MNHEY and CDR2 SMNVEV (reference sequence). J was trimmed by 7 bases and V by 3 bases; bases with no gene match: 13. The CDR3 loop is CASSFGTGRTMGGELFF. CDR3 nucleotide sequence: TGTGCCAGCAGTTTCGGGACAGGACGAACGATGGGCGGGGAGCTGTTTTTT.

The chain is built from TRBV6-5 and TRBJ2-7; D is ambiguous. Germline V lookup: CDR1 MNHEY, CDR2 SVGAGI. The CDR3 totals 14 residues. Trimming removed 2 bases at V and 2 bases at J, with 10 bases between. The CDR3 loop is CASSYARVPYEQYF. In DNA, the CDR3 is TGTGCCAGCAGTTACGCGCGAGTGCCCTACGAGCAGTACTTC.

The rearrangement uses TRBV7-6 and TRBJ1-1; D perhaps matches TRBD1 (5 bases). The CDR3 sequence is 16 residues long. Trimming took off 5 bases at V and 3 bases at J, with 19 bases between the two ends. CDR1 and CDR2 (germline): SGHVS, FNYEAQ. CDR3 coding DNA: TGTGCCAGCAGCCACCGCCTCGGGGGGGACGACACTGAAGCTTTCTTT. Its protein is CASSHRLGGDDTEAFF.

The J gene is TRBJ2-3, the V gene TRBV6-4, with D maybe TRBD2 (6 bases). Trimming left V 6 bases short and J 6 bases short, with 13 bases between. Germline V gives CDR1 MRHNA, CDR2 SNTAGT. The CDR3 spans 13 residues. The CDR3 here is CASSLGGTDTQYF. The CDR3 region has the DNA TGTGCCAGCAGCCTCGGGGGAACGGATACGCAGTATTTT.

The rearrangement uses TRBV7-8 and TRBJ1-1; D is perhaps TRBD1 (5 bases). CDR1 and CDR2 (germline): SGHVS, FQNEAQ. Trimming took 10 bases from V and 3 from J, leaving 12 bases between them. There are 12 residues in the CDR3. CDR3 in DNA: TGTGCCATCGGTGGGGGGGACACTGAAGCTTTCTTT. Translating it yields CAIGGGDTEAFF.

V gene TRBV10-2 combines with J gene TRBJ2-2; D unresolved. The germline V and J ends were trimmed by 5 bases and 2 bases, with 9 bases remaining between them. This CDR3 has 14 amino acids. Germline V gives CDR1 WSHSY, CDR2 SAAADI. The CDR3 region is CASSTRRNTGELFF. In DNA form, the CDR3 reads TGCGCCAGCAGTACCAGGCGAAACACCGGGGAGCTGTTTTTT.

J is TRBJ2-1 and V is TRBV7-6, with 11 bases fitting TRBD2. With V trimmed by 2 bases and J by 0 bases, 12 bases remained unmatched. CDR3 length: 20 amino acids. CDR1 and CDR2 from the germline V gene are SGHVS and FNYEAQ. CDR3 in DNA: TGTGCCAGCAGCTTACTCCCTAGCGGGAGGCCGGGGAGCTCCTACAATGAGCAGTTCTTC. Protein sequence: CASSLLPSGRPGSSYNEQFF.

The chain combines TRBV5-1 with TRBJ2-1; 11 nucleotides match TRBD2. The CDR3 consists of 15 residues. Germline assignment: CDR1 SGHRS and CDR2 YFSETQ. Trimming removed 1 base from V and 10 bases from J; junction bases left unmatched: 7. CDR3 region: CASSLSGLAGGEQFF. In nucleotides, the CDR3 is TGCGCCAGCAGCTTGTCGGGTCTAGCGGGAGGCGAGCAGTTCTTC. Full variable domain (rest looked up from reference TRBV5-1 and TRBJ2-1): KAGVTQTPRYLIKTRGQQVTLSCSPISGHRSVSWYQQTPGQGLQFLFEYFSETQRNKGNFPGRFSGRQFSNSRSEMNVSTLELGDSALYLCASSLSGLAGGEQFFGPGTRLTVL.

The chain uses TRBV4-3 and TRBJ2-3; D is possibly TRBD2 (6 bases). V was pared by 0 bases and J by 2 bases, with 15 bases between. Germline V gene data show CDR1 as LGHNA and CDR2 as YSLEER. This CDR3 spans 17 amino acids. The CDR3 here is CASSQDSLASYTDTQYF. CDR3 coding DNA: TGCGCCAGCAGCCAAGATAGCCTAGCGAGCTACACAGATACGCAGTATTTT.

The chain carries TRBV27 and TRBJ1-2; weak D call: TRBD1 (5 bases). The CDR3 spans 15 residues. Germline-derived CDR1 and CDR2 are MNHEY and SMNVEV (reference sequence). V was cut by 6 bases and J by 2 bases, with 16 bases left in between. The CDR3 protein is CASRSLGRANYGYTF. Here the CDR3 DNA reads TGTGCCAGCAGATCCCTGGGCAGGGCCAACTATGGCTACACCTTC.

The chain employs TRBV29-1 and TRBJ2-1, with D unclear. The V end was cut by 4 bases, the J end by 10 bases, with 14 bases between. The germline V gene has CDR1 SQVTM and CDR2 ANQGSEA. The CDR3 is made up of 12 amino acids. The DNA for the CDR3 is TGCAGCGTTGTTCTGGAGTTGATGGAGCAGTTCTTC. It is translated as CSVVLELMEQFF.

V is TRBV7-9 and J is TRBJ2-4, with 7 nucleotides matching TRBD1. V lost 4 bases and J lost 1; bases outside the gene matches: 7. Germline values: CDR1 SEHNR, CDR2 FQNEAQ (reference sequence). CDR3 size: 16 residues. The CDR3 protein is CASSSHRDSAKNIQYF. In DNA form, the CDR3 reads TGTGCCAGCAGCTCCCACCGGGACAGCGCCAAAAACATTCAGTACTTC.

By sample fraction, this clone is medium-sized. The chain couples TRBV7-9 to TRBJ1-3; 11 nucleotides agree with TRBD1. Per germline, CDR1 SEHNR and CDR2 FQNEAQ (reference sequence). With V trimmed by 4 bases and J by 10 bases, 0 bases remained unmatched. The CDR3 sequence is 12 residues long. CDR3 in amino acids: CASSWDRGTIYF. DNA for the CDR3: TGTGCCAGCAGCTGGGACAGGGGGACCATATATTTT.

J is TRBJ2-1 and V is TRBV5-6; tentatively, D is TRBD2 (7 bases). Germline V lookup: CDR1 SGHDT, CDR2 YYEEEE. This CDR3 contains 15 residues. V was trimmed by 3 bases and J by 8 bases, leaving 18 bases between them. The CDR3 protein is CASSSFRGGVDEQFF. The CDR3, as DNA: TGTGCCAGCAGCTCGTTTAGGGGGGGGGTGGATGAGCAGTTCTTC.

V usage is TRBV7-2 and J usage is TRBJ2-7, with 7 bases fitting TRBD1. CDR1 and CDR2 (germline): SGHTA, FQGNSA. Germline trimming cut 3 bases from V and 5 bases from J; bases unmatched to any gene: 7. The CDR3 length is 14 residues. The CDR3 bases are TGTGCCAGCAGCTTTCCGGGACAGTCCCACGAGCAGTACTTC. Its protein product is CASSFPGQSHEQYF.

The chain combines TRBV21-1 with TRBJ1-1; the table's D gene call, TRBD1, was not cross checked with the DNA. TRBV21-1 is labeled a pseudogene. There are 13 residues in the CDR3. The CDR3 spells CASSTDRVTEAFF. The CDR3 DNA sequence: TGTGCCAGCAGCACAGACAGGGTCACTGAAGCTTTCTTT.

V is TRBV6-5 and J is TRBJ2-5; D is perhaps TRBD2 (6 bases). This CDR3 comprises 15 residues. The germline V gene has CDR1 MNHEY and CDR2 SVGAGI. The V end was cut by 0 bases, the J end by 6 bases, with 14 bases between. CDR3 amino acids: CASSYSRRLVKTQYF. As DNA, the CDR3 is TGTGCCAGCAGTTACTCGCGTCGACTAGTCAAGACCCAGTACTTC.

This chain uses TRBV13 with TRBJ2-6; possibly TRBD1 for D (6 bases). The germline V gene has CDR1 PRHDT and CDR2 FYEKMQ (reference sequence). The ends were cut back, 0 bases at V and 6 bases at J, with 12 bases in the middle. The CDR3 covers 16 residues. This CDR3 reads CASSLGQGPLANVLTF. The CDR3 coding sequence is TGTGCCAGCAGCTTAGGACAGGGCCCGTTGGCCAACGTCCTGACTTTC.

V and J are TRBV9 and TRBJ2-7, with D hard to call. The CDR3 runs to 14 residues. Germline V gives CDR1 SGDLS, CDR2 YYNGEE. The V end was cut by 2 bases, the J end by 0 bases, with 9 bases between. Here the CDR3 reads CASSVSQISYEQYF. For the CDR3, the DNA is TGTGCCAGCAGCGTTTCCCAGATCTCCTACGAGCAGTACTTC.

V and J are TRBV6-5 and TRBJ2-7; D is perhaps TRBD1 (5 bases). Germline V gene data show CDR1 as MNHEY and CDR2 as SVGAGI. Trimming shortened V by 6 bases and J by 6 bases, and 9 bases separated the two germline ends. The CDR3 loop spans 11 amino acids. The CDR3 DNA is TGTGCCAGCAGGTCCCAGGGCGAGCAGTACTTC. Protein sequence: CASRSQGEQYF.

The chain carries TRBV27 and TRBJ1-2; 8 bases match TRBD1. Losses at the gene ends were 5 bases for V and 4 bases for J; bases not matched to a gene: 3. This CDR3 has 13 amino acids. Germline V gene data show CDR1 as MNHEY and CDR2 as SMNVEV (reference sequence). For the CDR3, the DNA is TGTGCCAGCAGTGTCACAGGGGGCTATGGCTACACCTTC. Protein sequence: CASSVTGGYGYTF.

The gene calls are TRBV7-8 and TRBJ2-5; TRBD1 matches at 8 bases. V lost 1 base to trimming and J lost 0 bases; unmatched junction nucleotides: 4. Per the germline V gene, CDR1 is SGHVS and CDR2 is FQNEAQ. The CDR3 is 16 residues long. CDR3 bases: TGTGCCAGCAGCTTAGTGGGACAGGCTTACCAAGAGACCCAGTACTTC. This gives the protein CASSLVGQAYQETQYF. The full variable domain, completed using reference TRBV7-8 and TRBJ2-5, is GAGVSQSPRYKVAKRGQDVALRCDPISGHVSLFWYQQALGQGPEFLTYFQNEAQLDKSGLPSDRFFAERPEGSVSTLKIQRTQQEDSAVYLCASSLVGQAYQETQYFGPGTRLLVL.

The chain links TRBV4-2 to TRBJ2-5; 14 positions match TRBD2. The end of the DNA is better explained by TRBJ2-7, so the J call may be wrong. This CDR3 is built from 16 residues. The germline V gene has CDR1 LGHNA and CDR2 YNFKEQ. Here the CDR3 reads CASSQDGTSGSYEQYF. CDR3 coding DNA: TGTGCCAGCAGCCAAGATGGGACTAGCGGGAGCTACGAGCAGTACTTC.

The chain recombines TRBV28 with TRBJ2-7, with D possibly being TRBD2 (5 bases). This CDR3 is built from 14 residues. Deletions cut 2 bases from V and 2 bases from J, with 10 bases between. The V gene's germline CDR1 is MDHEN and CDR2 SYDVKM. The CDR3, as DNA: TGTGCCAGCAGTTTACGCGGGCCAACCTACGAGCAGTACTTC. It codes for CASSLRGPTYEQYF.

This sequence joins TRBV2 and TRBJ2-5; 9 positions match TRBD2. This CDR3 is 15 amino acids long. V trimming: 5 bases; J trimming: 4 bases; junction bases outside the gene matches: 8. Germline V CDR1 and CDR2: SNHLY, FYNNEI. The CDR3 DNA follows: TGTGCCAGCAGTCGACCAGCGGGGGGAGGAGAGACCCAGTACTTC. Protein product: CASSRPAGGGETQYF.

J is TRBJ2-5 and V is TRBV7-9; D is uncertain. The CDR3 length is 14 residues. The V end was cut by 5 bases, the J end by 2 bases, with 12 bases between. In germline, CDR1 is SEHNR, CDR2 FQNEAQ (reference sequence). CDR3 DNA sequence: TGTGCCAGCAGCCCCTTGATGGAGCAAGAGACCCAGTACTTC. Translating gives CASSPLMEQETQYF.

The chain recombines TRBV5-4 with TRBJ2-5, with 8 nucleotides matching TRBD2. TRBJ2-7 explains the end of the DNA better; the J call may be wrong. This CDR3 has 18 amino acids. CDR1 and CDR2 (germline): SGHNT, YYREEE (reference sequence). The CDR3 loop reads CASSLLPGGPGWSYEQYF. The DNA of the CDR3 is TGTGCCAGCAGCTTGTTACCGGGGGGGCCTGGCTGGTCCTACGAGCAGTACTTC.

The rearrangement links TRBV2 to TRBJ2-3; TRBD1 is a possible D gene (6 bases). The V gene's germline CDR1 is SNHLY and CDR2 FYNNEI. The V and J ends lost 8 bases and 5 bases respectively, with 14 bases between them. This CDR3 has 13 amino acids. CDR3 DNA: TGTGCCAGCCTATGGGGGCCTGGAGATACGCAGTATTTT. Its protein is CASLWGPGDTQYF.

The chain recombines TRBV5-6 with TRBJ2-1; D perhaps matches TRBD1 (8 bases). This CDR3 comprises 16 residues. V lost 0 bases to trimming and J lost 10 bases, with 20 bases between them. The germline gives CDR1 SGHDT, CDR2 YYEEEE. CDR3 sequence: CASSLGGQGGGIEQFF. In DNA, the CDR3 is TGTGCCAGCAGCTTGGGCGGACAGGGAGGGGGTATAGAGCAGTTCTTC.

As DNA, the CDR3 is TGTGCCAGCAGCTACCCCCCTGGACGAGGCAGGGGGCACGACAATGAGCAGTTCTTC. This encodes CASSYPPGRGRGHDNEQFF. The genes are TRBV7-9 and TRBJ2-1; 8 nucleotides match TRBD1. The CDR3 extends over 19 amino acids. CDR1 is SEHNR and CDR2 is FQNEAQ in the germline V gene (reference sequence). V lost 4 bases, J lost 5 bases, and 19 bases stayed unmatched.

V is TRBV7-9 and J is TRBJ2-2; 8 positions match TRBD1. The CDR3 is made up of 14 amino acids. Germline V lookup: CDR1 SEHNR, CDR2 FQNEAQ (reference sequence). V shed 10 bases and J 1 base; nucleotides not matched to a gene: 5. The CDR3 sequence is CANGDRGNTGELFF. For the CDR3, the DNA is TGTGCCAATGGCGACAGGGGGAACACCGGGGAGCTGTTTTTT. Combining the CDR3 with reference TRBV7-9 and TRBJ2-2 gives the whole variable domain DTGVSQNPRHKITKRGQNVTFRCDPISEHNRLYWYRQTLGQGPEFLTYFQNEAQLEKSRLLSDRFSAERPKGSFSTLEIQRTEQGDSAMYLCANGDRGNTGELFFGEGSRLTVL.